The 30 T cell receptor beta chains given below trace back to one sample, sequenced in a study of neurological immune-mediated disorders. TCRdb called the 5' RACE reads again in MiXCR, with one record for every CDR3 protein. The sample shows 80,000 to 95,000 distinct CDR3 sequences, around 3.5% of them seen only once. Sequencing used PBMCs. Receptors originate from a woman in her forties or fifties with multiple sclerosis.

This clonotype came up many times. This rearrangement joins TRBV5-1 to TRBJ1-5; a possible D gene is TRBD1 (5 bases). The germline CDR1 and CDR2 sequences are SGHRS and YFSETQ. V shed 1 base and J shed 0 bases, with 8 bases lying between them. The CDR3 sequence is 15 residues long. The chain's CDR3 is CASSLWGNSNQPQHF. CDR3 coding DNA: TGCGCCAGCAGCTTGTGGGGGAATAGCAATCAGCCCCAGCATTTT.

This clonotype has at least ten counts. The rearrangement joins TRBV13 to TRBJ2-7; D not certain. CDR1 is PRHDT, CDR2 FYEKMQ, per germline (reference sequence). The CDR3 spans 14 residues. The V end was cut by 5 bases, the J end by 2 bases, with 13 bases between. The DNA of the CDR3 is TGTGCCAGCAGCGTGGGCCTAAGAGCCTACGAGCAGTACTTC. Translated: CASSVGLRAYEQYF. Variable domain in full (rest from reference TRBV13 and TRBJ2-7): AAGVIQSPRHLIKEKRETATLKCYPIPRHDTVYWYQQGPGQDPQFLISFYEKMQSDKGSIPDRFSAQQFSDYHSELNMSSLELGDSALYFCASSVGLRAYEQYFGPGTRLTVT.

Ten or more counts support this clonotype. This chain joins TRBV6-5 and TRBJ1-5, with 8 bases matching TRBD1. The CDR3 has 15 amino acids. The junction had 4 bases not matched to a gene; V was cut back by 0 bases and J by 6 bases. Germline V gene data show CDR1 as MNHEY and CDR2 as SVGAGI. The CDR3, as DNA: TGTGCCAGCAGTTACTCGTCAGGGGGCGGTCAGCCCCAGCATTTT. This sequence encodes CASSYSSGGGQPQHF.

This clonotype was detected ten times or more. The V gene is TRBV27, the J gene TRBJ1-6; tentatively, D is TRBD1 (5 bases). Germline V CDR1 and CDR2: MNHEY, SMNVEV (reference sequence). V lost 3 bases and J lost 7, with 13 bases in between. This CDR3 contains 15 residues. CDR3 loop: CASSFGGTKNSPLHF. For the CDR3, the DNA is TGTGCCAGCAGTTTCGGCGGGACCAAGAATTCACCCCTCCACTTT.

This clonotype was detected many times. The chain links TRBV18 to TRBJ1-5; D might be TRBD1 (6 bases). V lost 6 bases and J lost 5, with 11 bases in between. Germline-derived CDR1 and CDR2 are KGHSH and LQKENI. The length of the CDR3 is 13 residues. CDR3 sequence reads: CASSGQSDQPQHF. The CDR3 DNA reads as TGTGCCAGCTCTGGACAGAGCGATCAGCCCCAGCATTTT.

This clonotype has at least ten counts. V and J are TRBV7-8 and TRBJ1-2; D might be TRBD1 (5 bases). Between the trimmed V and J ends, which lost 5 bases and 4 bases, there was a span of 17 bases. The CDR3 extends over 15 amino acids. Germline V gene data show CDR1 as SGHVS and CDR2 as FQNEAQ. CDR3 region: CASSLSGQTIYGYTF. CDR3 in DNA: TGTGCCAGCAGCCTCTCGGGGCAAACTATCTATGGCTACACCTTC. Complete variable domain (other parts from reference TRBV7-8 and TRBJ1-2): GAGVSQSPRYKVAKRGQDVALRCDPISGHVSLFWYQQALGQGPEFLTYFQNEAQLDKSGLPSDRFFAERPEGSVSTLKIQRTQQEDSAVYLCASSLSGQTIYGYTFGSGTRLTVV.

This clonotype showed up many times. The gene calls are TRBV6-6 and TRBJ2-7; tentative D call: TRBD1 (6 bases). The CDR3 is 14 amino acids. The V gene lost 7 bases and the J gene lost 1 base, with 14 bases spanning the gap. The germline CDR1 and CDR2 sequences are MNHNY and SVGAGI (reference sequence). The CDR3 is CASTQTGRSYEQYF. CDR3 coding DNA: TGTGCCAGCACCCAGACAGGACGTTCCTACGAGCAGTACTTC.

This clonotype was counted ten times or more. The chain uses TRBV27 and TRBJ1-5, with unresolved D. The germline V gene has CDR1 MNHEY and CDR2 SMNVEV (reference sequence). V was clipped by 1 base and J by 2 bases, with 6 bases between them. The CDR3 is 14 amino acids. The DNA of the CDR3 is TGTGCCAGCAGTTTATTAAGGGGCAATCAGCCCCAGCATTTT. Encoded protein: CASSLLRGNQPQHF.

This clonotype was seen repeatedly, ten times or more. The gene calls are TRBV7-9 and TRBJ1-4, with TRBD1 matching 9 bases. Germline CDR1 SEHNR, CDR2 FQNEAQ (reference sequence). This CDR3 contains 15 residues. The trim removed 8 bases at V and 8 bases at J, leaving 12 bases unmatched. The CDR3 DNA reads as TGTGCCAGCGCGCAACGGGACAGGGAGGTCGAAAAACTGTTTTTT. Translating gives CASAQRDREVEKLFF.

This clonotype occurred many times. In DNA, the CDR3 is TGCAGTGCTAGACGTGGATTGTGGGAGCTGTTTTTT. Its translation: CSARRGLWELFF. The J gene is TRBJ2-2, the V gene TRBV20-1; D is unclear. CDR3 length: 12 amino acids. Germline loops: CDR1 DFQATT, CDR2 SNEGSKA (reference sequence). Trimming took 2 bases from V and 9 from J, leaving 10 bases between them.

This clonotype was observed many times. This rearrangement joins TRBV6-6 to TRBJ2-2, with D perhaps matching TRBD1 (5 bases). The V and J ends lost 8 bases and 5 bases respectively, with 15 bases between them. This CDR3 has 14 amino acids. Germline-derived CDR1 and CDR2 are MNHNY and SVGAGI (reference sequence). This CDR3 is CASWDPGKTGELFF. CDR3 coding DNA: TGTGCCAGCTGGGATCCAGGGAAAACCGGGGAGCTGTTTTTT.

This clonotype was counted at least ten times. The genes are TRBV7-2 and TRBJ1-1; 11 nucleotides agree with TRBD1. Germline-derived CDR1 and CDR2 are SGHTA and FQGNSA. V lost 3 bases, J lost 6 bases, and 3 bases stayed unmatched. The CDR3 consists of 14 residues. CDR3 residues: CASSFGQGASEAFF. The CDR3 bases are TGTGCCAGCAGCTTCGGACAGGGGGCATCTGAAGCTTTCTTT.

Note on this clonotype: A read error is possible here, since a much larger clone lies one base away. This sequence joins TRBV6-5 and TRBJ2-7; possible D gene TRBD2, 6 bases. CDR1 is MNHEY, CDR2 SVGAGI, per germline. This CDR3 contains 12 residues. The CDR3 nucleotides read TGTGACAGCAGTTACACGACGGGGGTGGAGTACTTC. This codes for CDSSYTTGVEYF.

There are many counts of this clonotype. The DNA of the CDR3 is TGTGCCAGCAGCTTGTCTTGGAATTCACCCCTCCACTTT. Protein product: CASSLSWNSPLHF. The gene calls are TRBV5-5 and TRBJ1-6; D is undetermined. Trimming left V 1 base short and J 7 bases short, with 6 bases between. CDR3 length: 13 residues. Germline lookup yields CDR1 SGHKS and CDR2 YYEKEE (reference sequence).

Many counts were recorded for this clonotype. The chain uses TRBV7-9 and TRBJ2-1, with D possibly TRBD2 on 6 matching bases. Germline V CDR1 and CDR2: SEHNR, FQNEAQ (reference sequence). V lost 7 bases to trimming and J lost 8 bases, with 18 bases between them. This CDR3 contains 14 residues. The CDR3 is CASKASDGGHEQFF. In DNA, the CDR3 is TGTGCCAGCAAAGCTAGCGACGGTGGGCATGAGCAGTTCTTC. The full variable domain, in which reference TRBV7-9 and TRBJ2-1 provide the parts outside the CDR3, is DTGVSQNPRHKITKRGQNVTFRCDPISEHNRLYWYRQTLGQGPEFLTYFQNEAQLEKSRLLSDRFSAERPKGSFSTLEIQRTEQGDSAMYLCASKASDGGHEQFFGPGTRLTVL.

This clonotype was seen many times. The chain is built from TRBV20-1 and TRBJ2-5; a possible D gene is TRBD1 (6 bases). Germline V CDR1 and CDR2: DFQATT, SNEGSKA (reference sequence). With 6 bases removed from V and 5 bases from J, the gap between germline ends came to 16 bases. CDR3 length: 13 residues. As DNA, the CDR3 is TGCAGTGCCAGTTCTAGGGGGATGGAGACCCAGTACTTC. It encodes CSASSRGMETQYF.

This rearrangement joins TRBV25-1 to TRBJ1-5; D not certain. Germline CDR1 is MGHDK and CDR2 is SYGVNS. The ends were cut back, 6 bases at V and 0 bases at J, with 6 bases in the middle. This CDR3 region has 13 residues. The DNA of the CDR3 is TGTGCCAGCAGACAGTATAGCAATCAGCCCCAGCATTTT. This translates into CASRQYSNQPQHF. The variable domain in full, with the rest retrieved from reference TRBV25-1 and TRBJ1-5, is EADIYQTPRYLVIGTGKKITLECSQTMGHDKMYWYQQDPGMELHLIHYSYGVNSTEKGDLSSESTVSRIRTEHFPLTLESARPSHTSQYLCASRQYSNQPQHFGDGTRLSIL.

There are many counts of this clonotype. V and J are TRBV7-2 and TRBJ2-7; D uncertain. The ends were cut back, 0 bases at V and 2 bases at J, with 8 bases in the middle. CDR1 and CDR2 from the germline V gene are SGHTA and FQGNSA. The CDR3 totals 14 residues. DNA of the CDR3: TGTGCCAGCAGCTTAGCAGGTCTAGCCTACGAGCAGTACTTC. Protein sequence: CASSLAGLAYEQYF.

The CDR3 bases are TGTGCCAGCAGCTTATCCCACTACGTGGGAAAAAACATATATTTT. Residues: CASSLSHYVGKNIYF. The chain carries TRBV7-2 and TRBJ1-3; D is unclear. V was pared by 2 bases and J by 12 bases, with 20 bases between. The CDR3 totals 15 residues. The germline CDR1 and CDR2 sequences are SGHTA and FQGNSA.

This chain connects TRBV12-3 or TRBV12-4 to TRBJ1-2; D is uncertain. The CDR3 has 11 residues. The germline V and J ends were trimmed by 5 bases and 5 bases, with 6 bases remaining between them. This CDR3 reads CASSRLYGYTF. The CDR3 DNA sequence: TGTGCCAGCAGTCGACTTTATGGCTACACCTTC.

This clonotype occurred many times. CDR3 DNA sequence: TGCGCCAGCAGCTTGGGACTACAGGCGATCTATGGCTACACCTTC. The encoded protein is CASSLGLQAIYGYTF. The chain recombines TRBV5-1 with TRBJ1-2, with D perhaps TRBD1 (5 bases). The CDR3 sequence is 15 residues long. Trimming took 0 bases from V and 4 from J, leaving 13 bases between them. The germline V gene has CDR1 SGHRS and CDR2 YFSETQ.

This clonotype was counted ten times or more. This chain connects TRBV7-9 to TRBJ2-1; D remains unclear. In germline, CDR1 is SEHNR, CDR2 FQNEAQ (reference sequence). This CDR3 comprises 14 residues. Trimming took off 5 bases at V and 0 bases at J, with 8 bases between the two ends. The chain's CDR3 is CASSLWDSYNEQFF. The CDR3 bases are TGTGCCAGCAGCCTCTGGGACTCCTACAATGAGCAGTTCTTC.

This sequence joins TRBV19 and TRBJ1-1; D gene unclear. The CDR3 length is 14 residues. V dropped 4 bases and J dropped 1 base, with 10 bases sitting between them. CDR1 and CDR2 from the germline V gene are LNHDA and SQIVND (reference sequence). The CDR3 protein is CASSTTRRNTEAFF. DNA for the CDR3: TGTGCCAGTAGTACGACACGACGGAACACTGAAGCTTTCTTT. Complete variable domain (other parts from reference TRBV19 and TRBJ1-1): DGGITQSPKYLFRKEGQNVTLSCEQNLNHDAMYWYRQDPGQGLRLIYYSQIVNDFQKGDIAEGYSVSREKKESFPLTVTSAQKNPTAFYLCASSTTRRNTEAFFGQGTRLTVV.

This clonotype has ten or more counts. The chain links TRBV5-1 to TRBJ2-2; TRBD1 might be the D (6 bases). Trimming left V 1 base short and J 4 bases short, with 11 bases between. The CDR3 loop spans 15 amino acids. Germline V gene data show CDR1 as SGHRS and CDR2 as YFSETQ. The CDR3 here is CASSLRQGSTGELFF. The CDR3 nucleotides are TGCGCCAGCAGCTTGAGGCAGGGGAGCACCGGGGAGCTGTTTTTT.

This clonotype turned up a few times. Since a much larger clone is just one base distant, this may be a read error. This chain connects TRBV7-3 to TRBJ2-7, with D uncertain. The CDR3 contains 14 residues. Germline assignment: CDR1 SGHTA and CDR2 FQGTGA. Trimming took 5 bases from V and 2 from J, leaving 13 bases between them. CDR3 sequence reads: CASSPGKVAYEQYF. DNA of the CDR3: TGTGCCAGCAGCCCAGGAAAGGTGGCCTACGAGCAGTACTTC.

This clonotype occurred a few times. The chain's CDR3 is CASSPHKGYEQYF. The CDR3 DNA sequence: TGTGCCAGCTCACCCCATAAGGGCTACGAGCAGTACTTC. This chain connects TRBV18 to TRBJ2-7; D is unresolved. Germline lookup yields CDR1 KGHSH and CDR2 LQKENI. V lost 3 bases and J lost 3, with 9 bases in between. This CDR3 region has 13 residues.

This clonotype was counted ten times or more. This CDR3 reads CASSVGAPINYGYTF. CDR3 sequence (DNA): TGTGCCAGCAGCGTAGGGGCCCCAATCAACTATGGCTACACCTTC. The chain carries TRBV9 and TRBJ1-2, with D unresolved. V was clipped by 0 bases and J by 2 bases, with 11 bases between them. This CDR3 has 15 amino acids. Germline V lookup: CDR1 SGDLS, CDR2 YYNGEE.

This clonotype was seen repeatedly, ten times or more. The V call is TRBV12-3 or TRBV12-4, the J call TRBJ2-7; D is uncertain. Trimming removed 4 bases at V and 4 bases at J, with 5 bases between. The CDR3 spans 11 residues. As DNA, the CDR3 is TGTGCCAGCAGTTCCCGTTACGAGCAGTACTTC. Amino acids: CASSSRYEQYF.

The table lists this clonotype with many counts. The rearrangement links TRBV5-1 to TRBJ2-7; D remains unclear. Germline assignment: CDR1 SGHRS and CDR2 YFSETQ. Trimming pared 2 bases from V and 6 bases from J, leaving 9 bases between. This CDR3 has 12 amino acids. CDR3 loop: CASSFSSGEQYF. The CDR3 nucleotides read TGCGCCAGCAGCTTTTCTTCGGGCGAGCAGTACTTC. The variable domain in full, completed from reference TRBV5-1 and TRBJ2-7, reads KAGVTQTPRYLIKTRGQQVTLSCSPISGHRSVSWYQQTPGQGLQFLFEYFSETQRNKGNFPGRFSGRQFSNSRSEMNVSTLELGDSALYLCASSFSSGEQYFGPGTRLTVT.

Ten or more counts support this clonotype. J is TRBJ2-3 and V is TRBV15; 7 bases agree with TRBD2. The CDR3 covers 17 residues. CDR1 and CDR2 from the germline V gene are LNHNV and YYDKDF (reference sequence). V dropped 1 base and J dropped 2; count of bases not matched to a gene: 9. The CDR3 here is CATSRAVGGADTDTQYF. In nucleotides, the CDR3 is TGTGCCACCAGCAGAGCGGTGGGAGGGGCAGACACAGATACGCAGTATTTT. Full variable domain (rest looked up from reference TRBV15 and TRBJ2-3): DAMVIQNPRYQVTQFGKPVTLSCSQTLNHNVMYWYQQKSSQAPKLLFHYYDKDFNNEADTPDNFQSRRPNTSFCFLDIRSPGLGDTAMYLCATSRAVGGADTDTQYFGPGTRLTVL.